What follows are 21 T cell receptor beta chains derived from one specimen sequenced in a study of T cells after yellow fever vaccination. TCRdb re-called the 5' RACE reads through MiXCR, storing one row per CDR3 protein. The sample records 250,000 or so distinct CDR3 sequences, 6.9% being singletons. The sequences come from CD4+ T cells sorted from PBMCs, collected 15 days after the yellow fever booster vaccination. The receptors shown here come from a man younger than 45 who received the YFV17D yellow fever vaccine.

This clonotype was seen a handful of times. CDR3 DNA sequence: TGTGCCAGCAGCATCGACAGCTCTGGAAACACCATATATTTT. This codes for CASSIDSSGNTIYF. This chain joins TRBV9 and TRBJ1-3, with D perhaps TRBD1 (5 bases). V lost 4 bases to trimming and J lost 0 bases, with 8 bases between them. Per the germline V gene, CDR1 is SGDLS and CDR2 is YYNGEE. The CDR3 is 14 amino acids.

This clonotype was seen at least ten times. The rearrangement joins TRBV7-9 to TRBJ2-1; D remains unclear. V was cut by 5 bases and J by 3 bases, with 5 bases left in between. Germline CDR1 SEHNR, CDR2 FQNEAQ (reference sequence). The CDR3 runs 12 residues. The CDR3 DNA reads TGTGCCAGCAGCGAGGACTACAATGAGCAGTTCTTC. Its translation: CASSEDYNEQFF.

This chain uses TRBV11-3 with TRBJ2-1, with D possibly TRBD2 on 6 matching bases. Trimming pared 2 bases from V and 10 bases from J, leaving 15 bases between. In germline, CDR1 is SGHNT, CDR2 YENEEA. This CDR3 contains 14 residues. CDR3 protein: CASSLYGSLGEQFF. The CDR3 DNA is TGTGCCAGCAGCTTATACGGGAGTCTAGGCGAGCAGTTCTTC. Using reference TRBV11-3 and TRBJ2-1 for the parts outside the CDR3, the full variable domain is EAGVVQSPRYKIIEKKQPVAFWCNPISGHNTLYWYLQNLGQGPELLIRYENEEAVDDSQLPKDRFSAERLKGVDSTLKIQPAELGDSAVYLCASSLYGSLGEQFFGPGTRLTVL.

The rearrangement links TRBV3-1 to TRBJ2-7; TRBD2 is a possible D gene (5 bases). The V gene lost 5 bases and the J gene lost 3 bases, with 11 bases spanning the gap. The CDR3 has 13 residues. Germline CDR1 LGHDT, CDR2 YNNKEL (reference sequence). CDR3 sequence: CASSGVEGYEQYF. CDR3 in DNA: TGTGCCAGCAGCGGGGTAGAGGGCTACGAGCAGTACTTC.

This clonotype was counted ten times or more. The chain links TRBV6-5 to TRBJ2-1; TRBD2 matches at 11 bases. CDR1 is MNHEY, CDR2 SVGAGI, per germline. The CDR3 is made up of 18 amino acids. V lost 4 bases and J lost 0; bases outside the gene matches: 8. The CDR3: CASSSGLAVTSSYNEQFF. Written as DNA, the CDR3 is TGTGCCAGCAGTTCGGGACTAGCGGTTACTAGCTCCTACAATGAGCAGTTCTTC.

This clonotype showed up many times. The rearrangement links TRBV20-1 to TRBJ2-7; possible D gene TRBD2, 6 bases. Germline CDR1 reads DFQATT; CDR2 reads SNEGSKA (reference sequence). CDR3 length equals 14 residues. Trimming removed 3 bases at V and 2 bases at J, with 14 bases between. The CDR3 region is CSASAGTFTYEQYF. The CDR3 DNA sequence: TGCAGTGCTAGCGCCGGGACTTTCACCTACGAGCAGTACTTC.

The table lists this clonotype with a few counts. The genes are TRBV5-1 and TRBJ1-3; D is unclear. Germline V CDR1 and CDR2: SGHRS, YFSETQ. The CDR3 is 15 residues long. Trimming took 0 bases from V and 0 from J, leaving 7 bases between them. CDR3 DNA: TGCGCCAGCAGCTTGGGCCTCTACTCTGGAAACACCATATATTTT. Its translation: CASSLGLYSGNTIYF. Together with reference TRBV5-1 and TRBJ1-3, the CDR3 gives the full variable domain: KAGVTQTPRYLIKTRGQQVTLSCSPISGHRSVSWYQQTPGQGLQFLFEYFSETQRNKGNFPGRFSGRQFSNSRSEMNVSTLELGDSALYLCASSLGLYSGNTIYFGEGSWLTVV.

This clonotype was recorded at least ten times. The chain uses TRBV27 and TRBJ2-4, with D hard to call. V dropped 3 bases and J dropped 1 base, with 7 bases sitting between them. CDR1 MNHEY and CDR2 SMNVEV come from the germline V gene (reference sequence). The CDR3 length is 14 residues. In nucleotides, the CDR3 is TGTGCCAGCAGTTTCTTGGGGGCCAAAAACATTCAGTACTTC. Translated: CASSFLGAKNIQYF.

The chain has TRBV7-3 and TRBJ2-6; possibly TRBD1 or TRBD2 for D (5 bases each). The CDR3 spans 16 residues. Germline values: CDR1 SGHTA, CDR2 FQGTGA. The ends were cut back, 8 bases at V and 0 bases at J, with 14 bases in the middle. The CDR3 nucleotides read TGTGCCAGCGGCCGGGACGGACCCTCTGGGGCCAACGTCCTGACTTTC. It specifies CASGRDGPSGANVLTF.

This clonotype has at least ten counts. This chain links TRBV20-1 with TRBJ2-1, with TRBD2 matching over 14 bases. V lost 5 bases to trimming and J lost 8 bases; unmatched junction nucleotides: 5. Germline assignment: CDR1 DFQATT and CDR2 SNEGSKA (reference sequence). The CDR3 sequence is 14 residues long. The CDR3: CSAPGLAGVYEQFF. The CDR3 region has the DNA TGCAGTGCTCCGGGACTAGCGGGAGTCTATGAGCAGTTCTTC.

In this sample, this clonotype turned up a few times. V gene TRBV28 combines with J gene TRBJ1-3, with D unresolved. CDR3 length: 13 amino acids. V was shortened by 4 bases and J by 4 bases, with 8 bases between the two germline ends. Germline V gene sequence: CDR1 MDHEN, CDR2 SYDVKM. Here the CDR3 reads CASSSTLGNTIYF. Written as DNA, the CDR3 is TGTGCCAGCAGTTCGACTTTGGGAAACACCATATATTTT.

The chain recombines TRBV9 with TRBJ2-5; no clear D. The V gene's germline CDR1 is SGDLS and CDR2 YYNGEE. The V and J ends lost 0 bases and 1 base respectively, with 10 bases between them. The CDR3 sequence is 15 residues long. This CDR3 reads CASSVDLGRQETQYF. In nucleotides, the CDR3 is TGTGCCAGCAGCGTAGATCTTGGCCGCCAAGAGACCCAGTACTTC.

On this clonotype: Being one base from a much bigger clone, this may be a read error. V is TRBV20-1 and J is TRBJ1-4; D is perhaps TRBD1 (5 bases). The germline V gene has CDR1 DFQATT and CDR2 SNEGSKA (reference sequence). The CDR3 consists of 15 residues. The germline V and J ends were trimmed by 7 bases and 5 bases, with 20 bases remaining between them. CDR3 coding DNA: TGCAGTGTCAAGATTAGTCCGGGGGTAAATGAAAAACTGTTTTTT. Its translation: CSVKISPGVNEKLFF.

This clonotype was recorded at least ten times. The V gene is TRBV3-1, the J gene TRBJ1-6; TRBD1 matches at 7 bases. Germline V lookup: CDR1 LGHDT, CDR2 YNNKEL (reference sequence). Trimming cost V 3 bases and J 4 bases; bases outside gene matches: 0. This CDR3 region has 14 residues. CDR3 protein: CASSQGQYNSPLHF. CDR3 DNA: TGTGCCAGCAGCCAGGGACAGTATAATTCACCCCTCCACTTT.

This clonotype was seen a few times. This chain joins TRBV20-1 and TRBJ1-1; D gene unclear. This CDR3 has 14 amino acids. Per the germline V gene, CDR1 is DFQATT and CDR2 is SNEGSKA (reference sequence). V was pared by 3 bases and J by 7 bases, with 18 bases between. The CDR3 sequence is CSARDHRALVEAFF. The CDR3 nucleotides read TGCAGTGCTAGGGATCATAGGGCACTCGTTGAAGCTTTCTTT.

This clonotype was observed a handful of times. V is TRBV19 and J is TRBJ1-5, with 10 bases identical to TRBD1. In germline, CDR1 is LNHDA, CDR2 SQIVND (reference sequence). V shed 6 bases and J 4 bases; nucleotides not matched to a gene: 6. The CDR3 loop spans 15 amino acids. The DNA of the CDR3 is TGTGCCAGTAGCCAGGACAGGGGGTATAATCAGCCCCAGCATTTT. It specifies CASSQDRGYNQPQHF.

The V call is TRBV5-1, the J call TRBJ2-7; D gene uncertain. CDR3 length equals 15 residues. V lost 0 bases and J 7 bases, leaving 17 bases between the germline ends. Germline V gene sequence: CDR1 SGHRS, CDR2 YFSETQ. The CDR3 DNA reads as TGCGCCAGCAGCTTGGAGCTAGAGTCGCAAGGGGAGCAGTACTTC. Its protein is CASSLELESQGEQYF.

The chain employs TRBV5-5 and TRBJ1-6, with TRBD1 matching over 7 bases. Germline CDR1 SGHKS, CDR2 YYEKEE (reference sequence). V was pared by 6 bases and J by 5 bases, with 11 bases of the junction left unmatched. CDR3 size: 16 residues. CDR3 nucleotide sequence: TGTGCCAGCACAAAAATAGGGACAGCTAATAATTCACCCCTCCACTTT. This sequence encodes CASTKIGTANNSPLHF.

The V call is TRBV12-2, the J call TRBJ1-1; TRBD1 was called by the table and not checked on the DNA. TRBV12-2 is a listed pseudogene. The CDR3 sequence is 15 residues long. Written as DNA, the CDR3 is TGTGCAAGGAGGACACCGGGACAGGGGGAGGCTGAAGCTTTCTTT. Translating it yields CARRTPGQGEAEAFF.

A few counts support this clonotype. The CDR3 DNA reads as TGTGCCAGCAGCCACCGGACTAGCACAGATACGCAGTATTTT. Protein sequence: CASSHRTSTDTQYF. The rearrangement joins TRBV5-4 to TRBJ2-3; TRBD2 might be the D (5 bases). CDR3 length: 14 amino acids. Germline V gives CDR1 SGHNT, CDR2 YYREEE (reference sequence). V lost 4 bases to trimming and J lost 0 bases, with 9 bases between them.

This clonotype was observed at least ten times. This rearrangement joins TRBV27 to TRBJ2-1; unclear D gene. This CDR3 region has 15 residues. Germline V gives CDR1 MNHEY, CDR2 SMNVEV (reference sequence). V lost 7 bases, J lost 2 bases, and 15 bases lay in between. Written as DNA, the CDR3 is TGTGCCAGCACCATGTCCCGGGCCGCCTACAATGAGCAGTTCTTC. Translating it yields CASTMSRAAYNEQFF.